This T cell receptor beta chain was retrieved from a study of OX40 agonist ivuxolimab in advanced cancers. The V gene's germline CDR1 is LNHNV and CDR2 YYDKDF (reference sequence). V dropped 5 bases and J dropped 5 bases, with 21 bases sitting between them. The CDR3 extends over 16 amino acids. Repertoires were generated with immunoSEQ multiplex PCR, while TCRdb's copy carries only in-frame clones and drops some. This table has 60,000 to 75,000 clones, roughly 84% appearing once. The J gene is TRBJ2-5, the V gene TRBV15, with D tentatively TRBD2 (7 bases). The sequence derives from an adult with an advanced solid tumor such as melanoma, head and neck, liver or kidney cancer. The material was CD4+ or CD8+ T cells sorted from blood, obtained in a trial of the OX40 agonist ivuxolimab. As DNA, the CDR3 is TGTGCCACCAGCCAAGGGGGGGCGGGGGTGTGGGAGACCCAGTACTTC. This sequence encodes CATSQGGAGVWETQYF. The entire variable domain, with the rest obtained from reference TRBV15 and TRBJ2-5, is as follows: DAMVIQNPRYQVTQFGKPVTLSCSQTLNHNVMYWYQQKSSQAPKLLFHYYDKDFNNEADTPDNFQSRRPNTSFCFLDIRSPGLGDTAMYLCATSQGGAGVWETQYFGPGTRLLVL.